Here is one T cell receptor (beta chain) with its context. Its antigen is unknown. There are no base qualities to consult, and no much larger clone falls within one base. The sample is drawn from a study of beta chain features in type 1 diabetes (dated by TCRdb to 2016 to 2019). The study in broad terms: Mean age, gender distribution, total cell number and subset yield were not different between patients and healthy donors. Across all samples, around 100 million sorted cells were examined, and cell number per subset correlated strongly with RNA yield. The study compared the TCRB repertoires of sorted circulating CD4+ T cell subsets in recently diagnosed type 1 diabetes patients with those in matched healthy donors. Naive and central memory subsets were obtained from all 30 or so donors, but regulatory and stem cell-like memory subsets were isolated from only 8 patients and roughly 8 healthy donors.

Each donor gave one peripheral blood draw, roughly 120 mL on average, collected into heparinised tubes. A BD FACSAria II was used to sort naive, central memory, regulatory and stem cell-like memory CD4+ T cells with a panel that included CD45RO, CCR7, CD25, CD127, CD95 and CD27. All sorted populations exceeded 98% purity. PBMCs were isolated right away by Lymphoprep density gradient centrifugation and were stained directly, without culture. To minimize batch effects, samples were stained and sorted in pairs, one healthy donor with one patient per experiment. All of the isolated RNA was reverse transcribed with the High Capacity cDNA Reverse Transcription Kit, so expressed TCRB transcripts were sequenced. Naive, central memory and regulatory T cell samples underwent deep immunoSEQ sequencing, averaging about 3.57 million total reads per sample. After sorted cells were lysed in RLT buffer, RNA was extracted with DNase-treated RNeasy Micro or Mini kits, with the choice depending on cell number. To prevent cross-contamination, each cell subset was processed individually, whereas patient and healthy donor samples were processed jointly. The immunoSEQ multiplex PCR was used to amplify TCRB sequences from cDNA, yielding 87-bp fragments that span the CDR3 region. The amplicons were sequenced using the Illumina HiSeq platform. As for the authors' bioinformatics: Synthetic template baselines were used to correct PCR bias computationally, reads within Hamming distance 2 were collapsed, and singletons that could not be merged were discarded. By aligning reads against IMGT, V, D and J genes, CDR3 length, and insertions or deletions at six rearrangement sites were assigned. Within each subset, clonotype counts were normalized to sorted cell number, after which true diversity and Gini coefficients were computed with the tcR R package. The overlap coefficient, calculated on TCRB nucleotide sequences, was used to quantify repertoire sharing. What TCRdb holds here is the immuneACCESS table cut down to in-frame rearrangements. Part of the clones is not present; checked against another copy, under half of the missing clones reflect an unresolved V gene, and the others are unexplained. V, J and clone size reflect that table, while D and trimming were determined from the DNA. Within this sample are roughly 150,000 clones, with roughly 7.1% of them counted one time only. Clones ranked in the top ten supply approximately 0.87% of the sample.

The full study reports these points: Because cDNA was sequenced instead of genomic DNA, highly expressing activated cells could be over-represented, though the groups showed no difference in activation or CD3 levels. Only small numbers of individuals were included in the HLA sub-analyses, which left unresolved whether HLA type had any influence on TCRB rearrangement. Naive, central memory and regulatory TCRB repertoires appeared more similar among patients than among healthy donors. PCR may preferentially amplify shorter templates, but because patient and control samples were amplified and corrected together, any resulting skew would affect both groups equally. At VDJ recombination sites, patients with type 1 diabetes made fewer insertions and deleted more nucleotides, a pattern implying thymic rearrangement abnormalities. A moderate but significant shortening of TCRB CDR3 length was observed in type 1 diabetes patients in all four CD4+ subsets.

Per the germline V gene, MDHEN is the CDR1 and SYDVKM is the CDR2. V has 2 bases trimmed and J has 0 bases trimmed; junction bases matching no gene number 9. The cysteine opens and the phenylalanine closes a CDR3 of 17 amino acids. Only the CDR3 part of the read is kept: 51 bases, read in frame from the first base. The specimen was central memory CD4+ T cells from blood. The TCR was taken from a woman aged 40 to 50 with type 1 diabetes. The rearrangement combines TRBV28 with TRBJ1-1, and TRBD1 aligns with 7 junction nucleotides. The bases read TGTGCCAGCAGTTTAGTTACAGGGGTCCACATGAACACTGAAGCTTTCTTT. It translates to CASSLVTGVHMNTEAFF.